This T cell receptor beta chain was identified during a study of CD8 T cells in Susac syndrome. Unmatched junction bases numbered 6, after V lost 5 bases and J lost 2 bases. This CDR3 is built from 15 residues. Germline lookup yields CDR1 GTSNPN and CDR2 SVGIG (reference sequence). Reverse transcription of roughly 0.45 to 1 ug RNA was carried out with random hexamers. TCRdb reprocessed the immunoSEQ multiplex PCR reads via MiXCR and lists one record per CDR3 protein. Of 200,000 to 250,000 distinct CDR3 sequences in the sample, around 93% were seen once. CD8+ and CD4+ T cells from blood underwent TCR beta sequencing.

This chain uses TRBV30 with TRBJ2-2, with 9 nucleotides matching TRBD1. This receptor was identified in a human donor with Susac syndrome. Sequencing input: CD4+ T cells from PBMCs. The CDR3 DNA reads TGTGCCTGGGGGGTAACAGGGGGCAACACCGGGGAGCTGTTTTTT. This gives the protein CAWGVTGGNTGELFF.